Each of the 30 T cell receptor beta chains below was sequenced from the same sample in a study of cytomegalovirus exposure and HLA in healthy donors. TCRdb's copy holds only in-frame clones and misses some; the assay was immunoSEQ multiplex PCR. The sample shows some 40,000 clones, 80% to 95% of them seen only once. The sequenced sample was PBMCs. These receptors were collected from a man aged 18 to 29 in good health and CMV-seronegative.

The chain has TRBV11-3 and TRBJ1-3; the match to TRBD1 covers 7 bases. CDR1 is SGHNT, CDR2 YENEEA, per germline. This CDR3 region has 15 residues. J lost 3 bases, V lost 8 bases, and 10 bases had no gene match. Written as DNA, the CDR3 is TGTGCCAGCTCTGACGAGGGGGCGTATGGAAACACCATATATTTT. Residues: CASSDEGAYGNTIYF. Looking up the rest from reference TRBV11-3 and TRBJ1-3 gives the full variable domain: EAGVVQSPRYKIIEKKQPVAFWCNPISGHNTLYWYLQNLGQGPELLIRYENEEAVDDSQLPKDRFSAERLKGVDSTLKIQPAELGDSAVYLCASSDEGAYGNTIYFGEGSWLTVV.

CDR3 in DNA: TGTGCCAGCAGCTTTGTATCCATGGCGGGAGTTCACGAGCAGTACTTC. It translates to CASSFVSMAGVHEQYF. The chain is built from TRBV12-1 and TRBJ2-7; the table's D call, TRBD2, was not checked against the DNA. TRBV12-1 is listed as a pseudogene. The CDR3 has 16 amino acids.

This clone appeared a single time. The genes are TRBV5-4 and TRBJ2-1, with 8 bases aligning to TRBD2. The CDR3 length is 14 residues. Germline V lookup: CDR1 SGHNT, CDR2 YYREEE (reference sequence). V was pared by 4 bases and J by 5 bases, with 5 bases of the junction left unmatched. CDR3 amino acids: CASSRAGGDNEQFF. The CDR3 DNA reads TGTGCCAGCAGCCGGGCCGGGGGGGACAATGAGCAGTTCTTC.

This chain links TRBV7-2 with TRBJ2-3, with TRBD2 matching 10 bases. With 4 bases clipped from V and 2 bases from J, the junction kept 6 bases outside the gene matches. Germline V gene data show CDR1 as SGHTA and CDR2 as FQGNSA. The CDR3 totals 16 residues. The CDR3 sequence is CASSSLSGGLTDTQYF. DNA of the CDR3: TGTGCCAGCAGCTCCCTTAGCGGGGGGCTCACAGATACGCAGTATTTT.

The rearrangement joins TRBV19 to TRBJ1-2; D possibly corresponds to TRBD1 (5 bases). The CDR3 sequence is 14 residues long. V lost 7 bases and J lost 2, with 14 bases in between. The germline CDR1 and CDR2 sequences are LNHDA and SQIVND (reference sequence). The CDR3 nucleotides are TGTGCCAGTACCCATGGGGGGAACAACTATGGCTACACCTTC. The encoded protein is CASTHGGNNYGYTF.

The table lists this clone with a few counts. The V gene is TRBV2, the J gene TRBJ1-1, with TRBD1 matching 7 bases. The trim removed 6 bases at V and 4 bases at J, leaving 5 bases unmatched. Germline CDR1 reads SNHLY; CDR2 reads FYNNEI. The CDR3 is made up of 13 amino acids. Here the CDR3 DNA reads TGTGCCAGCAGCCCCTACAGGGGCACTGAAGCTTTCTTT. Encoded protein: CASSPYRGTEAFF. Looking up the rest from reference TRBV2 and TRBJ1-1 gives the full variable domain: EPEVTQTPSHQVTQMGQEVILRCVPISNHLYFYWYRQILGQKVEFLVSFYNNEISEKSEIFDDQFSVERPDGSNFTLKIRSTKLEDSAMYFCASSPYRGTEAFFGQGTRLTVV.

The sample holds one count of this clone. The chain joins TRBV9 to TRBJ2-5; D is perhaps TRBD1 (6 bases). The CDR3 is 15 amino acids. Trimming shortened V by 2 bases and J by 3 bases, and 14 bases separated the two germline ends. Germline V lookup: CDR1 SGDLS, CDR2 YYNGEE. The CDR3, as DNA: TGTGCCAGCAGCGTGCAGGGGAGCGGAAAAGAGACCCAGTACTTC. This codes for CASSVQGSGKETQYF.

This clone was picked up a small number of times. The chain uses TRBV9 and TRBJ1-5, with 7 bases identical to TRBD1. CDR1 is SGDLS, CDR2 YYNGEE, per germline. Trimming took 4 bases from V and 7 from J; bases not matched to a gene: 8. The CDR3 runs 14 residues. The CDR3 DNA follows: TGTGCCAGCAGCTCGAACAGGGGCGGGCAGCCCCAGCATTTT. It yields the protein CASSSNRGGQPQHF.

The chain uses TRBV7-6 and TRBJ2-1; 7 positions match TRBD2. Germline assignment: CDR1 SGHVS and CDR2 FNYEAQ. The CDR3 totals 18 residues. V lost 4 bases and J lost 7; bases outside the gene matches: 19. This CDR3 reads CASSSNLGAGRVVNEQFF. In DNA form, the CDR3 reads TGTGCCAGCAGCTCCAACCTTGGGGCGGGGAGGGTTGTAAATGAGCAGTTCTTC.

The CDR3 region is CASSDRLAGQDFQFF. DNA for the CDR3: TGCGCCAGCAGTGACAGGCTAGCGGGGCAGGACTTTCAGTTCTTC. The rearrangement links TRBV10-2 to TRBJ2-1; 9 bases are shared with TRBD2. This CDR3 spans 15 amino acids. The germline CDR1 and CDR2 sequences are WSHSY and SAAADI. V lost 3 bases to trimming and J lost 13 bases; unmatched junction nucleotides: 13.

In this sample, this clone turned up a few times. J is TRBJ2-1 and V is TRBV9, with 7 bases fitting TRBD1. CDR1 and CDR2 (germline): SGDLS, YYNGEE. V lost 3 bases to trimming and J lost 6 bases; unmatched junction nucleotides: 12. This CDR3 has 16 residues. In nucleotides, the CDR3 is TGTGCCAGCAGCGCGAGGGATACAGGGGTGGGCAATGAGCAGTTCTTC. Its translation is CASSARDTGVGNEQFF.

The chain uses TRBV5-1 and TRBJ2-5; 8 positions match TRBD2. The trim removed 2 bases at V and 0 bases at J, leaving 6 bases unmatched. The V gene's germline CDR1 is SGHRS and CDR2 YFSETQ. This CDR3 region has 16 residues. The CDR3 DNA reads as TGCGCCAGCAGCTTCATCGGGGGGGCCTACCAAGAGACCCAGTACTTC. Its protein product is CASSFIGGAYQETQYF.

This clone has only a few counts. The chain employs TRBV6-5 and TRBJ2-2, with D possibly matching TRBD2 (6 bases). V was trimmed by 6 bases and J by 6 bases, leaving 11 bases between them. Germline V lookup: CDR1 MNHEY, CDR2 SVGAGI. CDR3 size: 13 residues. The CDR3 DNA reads TGTGCCAGCAGGCGGGATGACGCCGGGGAGCTGTTTTTT. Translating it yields CASRRDDAGELFF.

CDR3 coding DNA: TGCGCCAGCAGTGGGGTGACAGGGGCCACCGGGGAGCTGTTTTTT. Amino acids: CASSGVTGATGELFF. The J gene is TRBJ2-2, the V gene TRBV10-2, with 8 bases aligning to TRBD1. Germline lookup yields CDR1 WSHSY and CDR2 SAAADI. V shed 4 bases and J 4 bases; nucleotides not matched to a gene: 5. The CDR3 runs to 15 residues.

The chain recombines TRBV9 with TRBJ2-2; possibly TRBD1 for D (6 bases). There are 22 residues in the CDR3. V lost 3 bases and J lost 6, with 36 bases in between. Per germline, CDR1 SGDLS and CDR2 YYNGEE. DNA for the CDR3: TGTGCCAGCAGCGGAGGGCTGGGGGCAGGTGAACCTCGTGGGGGTTACCCCGGGGAGCTGTTTTTT. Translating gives CASSGGLGAGEPRGGYPGELFF.

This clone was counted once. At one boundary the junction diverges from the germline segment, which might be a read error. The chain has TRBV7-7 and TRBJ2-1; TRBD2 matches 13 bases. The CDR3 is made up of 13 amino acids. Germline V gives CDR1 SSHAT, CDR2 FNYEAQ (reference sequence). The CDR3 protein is CASSLGLAGESVF. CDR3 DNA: TGTGCTAGCAGCTTAGGACTAGCGGGAGAATCGGTCTTC.

Written as DNA, the CDR3 is TGCGCCAGCAGCTTGAGTGTCGGCAATGAGCAGTTCTTC. It yields the protein CASSLSVGNEQFF. The chain is built from TRBV5-1 and TRBJ2-1; D uncertain. CDR3 length: 13 amino acids. Germline V CDR1 and CDR2: SGHRS, YFSETQ. Trimming removed 1 base at V and 6 bases at J, with 8 bases between.

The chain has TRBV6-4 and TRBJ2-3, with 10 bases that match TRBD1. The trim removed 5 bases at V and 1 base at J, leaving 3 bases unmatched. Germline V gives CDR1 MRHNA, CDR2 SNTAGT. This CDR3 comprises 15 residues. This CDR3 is CASSSGTGGTDTQYF. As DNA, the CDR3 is TGTGCCAGCAGTTCCGGGACAGGGGGCACAGATACGCAGTATTTT.

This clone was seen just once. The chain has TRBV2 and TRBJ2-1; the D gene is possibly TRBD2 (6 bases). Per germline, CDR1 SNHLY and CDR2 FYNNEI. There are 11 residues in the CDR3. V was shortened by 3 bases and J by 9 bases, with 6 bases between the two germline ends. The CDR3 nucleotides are TGTGCCAGCAGTGAGCGGGGTGAGCAGTTCTTC. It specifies CASSERGEQFF.

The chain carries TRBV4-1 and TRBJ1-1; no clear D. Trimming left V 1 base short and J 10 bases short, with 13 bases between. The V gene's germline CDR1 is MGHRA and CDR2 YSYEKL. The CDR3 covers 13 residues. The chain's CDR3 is CASSQVRGSVAFF. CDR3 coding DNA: TGCGCCAGCAGCCAAGTGAGAGGGTCGGTAGCTTTCTTT.

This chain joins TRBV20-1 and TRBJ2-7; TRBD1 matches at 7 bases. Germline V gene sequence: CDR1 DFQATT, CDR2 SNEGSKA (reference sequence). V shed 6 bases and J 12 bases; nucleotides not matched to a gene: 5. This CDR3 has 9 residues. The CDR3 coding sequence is TGCAGTGCGTGGACAGGAGGGTACTTC. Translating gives CSAWTGGYF.

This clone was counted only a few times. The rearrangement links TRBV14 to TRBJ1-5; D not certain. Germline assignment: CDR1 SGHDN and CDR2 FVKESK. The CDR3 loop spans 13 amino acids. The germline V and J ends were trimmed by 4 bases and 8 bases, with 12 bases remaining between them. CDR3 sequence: CASSLGHGEPQHF. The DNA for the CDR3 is TGTGCCAGCAGCCTCGGGCACGGGGAGCCCCAGCATTTT.

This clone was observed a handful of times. Here the CDR3 reads CASSPGTDEQYF. CDR3 DNA sequence: TGTGCCAGCTCACCGGGGACAGACGAGCAGTACTTC. This chain links TRBV18 with TRBJ2-7, with TRBD1 matching over 7 bases. Germline V gene lookup returns CDR1 KGHSH and CDR2 LQKENI. The CDR3 sequence is 12 residues long. J was trimmed by 5 bases and V by 3 bases; bases with no gene match: 1.

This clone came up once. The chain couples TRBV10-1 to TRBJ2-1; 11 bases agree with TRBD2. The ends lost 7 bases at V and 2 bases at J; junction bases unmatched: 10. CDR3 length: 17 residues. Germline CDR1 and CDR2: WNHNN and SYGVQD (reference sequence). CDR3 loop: CASKLAGGPGPYNEQFF. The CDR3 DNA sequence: TGCGCCAGCAAGTTAGCGGGGGGGCCAGGGCCCTACAATGAGCAGTTCTTC.

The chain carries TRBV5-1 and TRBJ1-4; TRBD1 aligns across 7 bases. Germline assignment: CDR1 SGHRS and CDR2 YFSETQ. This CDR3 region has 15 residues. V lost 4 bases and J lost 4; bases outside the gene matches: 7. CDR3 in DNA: TGCGCCAGCAGCCCGGAGGGACAGATTAATGAAAAACTGTTTTTT. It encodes CASSPEGQINEKLFF.

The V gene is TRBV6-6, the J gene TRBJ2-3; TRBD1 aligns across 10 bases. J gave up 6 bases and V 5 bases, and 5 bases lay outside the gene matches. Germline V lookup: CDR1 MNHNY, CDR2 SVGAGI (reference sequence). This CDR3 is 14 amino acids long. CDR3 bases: TGTGCCAGCAGTACGACAGGGGGCGGCGATACGCAGTATTTT. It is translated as CASSTTGGGDTQYF.

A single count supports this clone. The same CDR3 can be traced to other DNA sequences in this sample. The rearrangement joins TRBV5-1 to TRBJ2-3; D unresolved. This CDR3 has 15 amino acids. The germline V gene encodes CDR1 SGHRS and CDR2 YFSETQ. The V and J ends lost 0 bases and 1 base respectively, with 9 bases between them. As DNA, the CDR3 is TGCGCCAGCAGCTTGGTCAGTGGTGGCACAGATACGCAGTATTTT. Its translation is CASSLVSGGTDTQYF.

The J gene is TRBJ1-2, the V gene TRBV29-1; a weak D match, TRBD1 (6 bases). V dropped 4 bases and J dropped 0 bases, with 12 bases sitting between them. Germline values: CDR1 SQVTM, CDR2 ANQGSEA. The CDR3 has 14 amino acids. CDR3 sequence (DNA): TGCAGCGTTGTCCGGGACACCTCTAACTATGGCTACACCTTC. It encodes CSVVRDTSNYGYTF.

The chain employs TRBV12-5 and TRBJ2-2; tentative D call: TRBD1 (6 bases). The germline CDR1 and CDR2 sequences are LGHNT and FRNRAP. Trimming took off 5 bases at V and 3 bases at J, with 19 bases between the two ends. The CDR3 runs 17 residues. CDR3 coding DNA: TGTGCTAGTGGTGACGCAGGGGCGCAAGTGGACACCGGGGAGCTGTTTTTT. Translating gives CASGDAGAQVDTGELFF.

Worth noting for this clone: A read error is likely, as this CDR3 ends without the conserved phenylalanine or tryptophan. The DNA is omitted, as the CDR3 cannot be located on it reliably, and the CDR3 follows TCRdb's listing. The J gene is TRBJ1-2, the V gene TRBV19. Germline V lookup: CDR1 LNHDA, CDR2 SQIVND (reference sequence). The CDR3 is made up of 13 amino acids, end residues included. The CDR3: CASSPTGTSFRRV.